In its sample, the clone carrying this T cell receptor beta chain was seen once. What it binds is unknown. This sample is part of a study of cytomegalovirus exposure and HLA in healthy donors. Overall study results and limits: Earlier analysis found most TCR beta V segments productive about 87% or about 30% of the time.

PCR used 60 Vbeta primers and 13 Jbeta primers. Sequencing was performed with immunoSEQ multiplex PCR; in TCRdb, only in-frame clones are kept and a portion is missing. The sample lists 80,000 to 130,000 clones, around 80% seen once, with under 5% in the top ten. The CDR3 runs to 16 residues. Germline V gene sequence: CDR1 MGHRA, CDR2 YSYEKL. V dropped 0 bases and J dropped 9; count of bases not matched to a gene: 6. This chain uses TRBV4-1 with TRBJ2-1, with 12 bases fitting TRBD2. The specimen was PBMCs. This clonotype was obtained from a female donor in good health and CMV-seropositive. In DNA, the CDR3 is TGCGCCAGCAGCCAAGACAGACTAGCGGGAGAGGGTGAGCAGTTCTTC. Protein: CASSQDRLAGEGEQFF.